These 31 T cell receptor beta chains originate from one sample sequenced in a study of T cells in localized non-small cell lung cancer. Data came from immunoSEQ multiplex PCR; TCRdb stores just in-frame clones and leaves some out. The table records about 55,000 clones, roughly 83% of them present only once. Sequencing was performed on peripheral blood mononuclear cells, taken before any cancer treatment. The receptors shown here come from a man aged 40 to 75 with stage III lung adenocarcinoma.

This chain links TRBV9 with TRBJ1-2; no definite D call. Germline CDR1 reads SGDLS; CDR2 reads YYNGEE. CDR3 length: 16 residues. V dropped 4 bases and J dropped 0 bases, with 16 bases sitting between them. The CDR3 DNA reads TGTGCCAGCAGCCCGGTCAACAGCTTAACTAACTATGGCTACACCTTC. Encoded protein: CASSPVNSLTNYGYTF.

The rearrangement uses TRBV9 and TRBJ1-3; 7 positions match TRBD1. V dropped 0 bases and J dropped 5; count of bases not matched to a gene: 5. The germline gives CDR1 SGDLS, CDR2 YYNGEE. The CDR3 sequence is 15 residues long. In DNA form, the CDR3 reads TGTGCCAGCAGCGTAGACCCGACAGGGAGAAACACCATATATTTT. It is translated as CASSVDPTGRNTIYF. The full variable domain, completed using reference TRBV9 and TRBJ1-3, is DSGVTQTPKHLITATGQRVTLRCSPRSGDLSVYWYQQSLDQGLQFLIQYYNGEERAKGNILERFSAQQFPDLHSELNLSSLELGDSALYFCASSVDPTGRNTIYFGEGSWLTVV.

The chain uses TRBV7-9 and TRBJ2-5, with 12 bases matching TRBD2. V gave up 5 bases and J gave up 4 bases; unmatched junction bases: 14. The CDR3 extends over 18 amino acids. CDR1 SEHNR and CDR2 FQNEAQ come from the germline V gene (reference sequence). The CDR3 region is CASSPGLAGPLRRETQYF. The CDR3 nucleotides are TGTGCCAGCAGCCCCGGACTAGCGGGGCCCCTAAGACGAGAGACCCAGTACTTC.

This chain links TRBV4-1 with TRBJ2-3; D is unresolved. Germline lookup yields CDR1 MGHRA and CDR2 YSYEKL. This CDR3 comprises 14 residues. V was trimmed by 4 bases and J by 4 bases, leaving 12 bases between them. CDR3 coding DNA: TGCGCCAGCAGCCCATCATTGTCGGCAGATACGCAGTATTTT. This encodes CASSPSLSADTQYF.

The CDR3: CASSLARRDRGRWGYGYTF. DNA of the CDR3: TGTGCCAGCAGTTTGGCGCGCCGGGACAGGGGGCGCTGGGGCTATGGCTACACCTTC. The chain carries TRBV28 and TRBJ1-2, with 12 bases aligning to TRBD1. Germline trimming cut 3 bases from V and 4 bases from J; bases unmatched to any gene: 15. Looked up from germline, CDR1 is MDHEN and CDR2 is SYDVKM. This CDR3 is built from 19 residues.

The chain employs TRBV9 and TRBJ1-1; 10 bases map to TRBD1. V shed 2 bases and J 3 bases; nucleotides not matched to a gene: 4. CDR1 and CDR2 (germline): SGDLS, YYNGEE. The CDR3 runs 15 residues. CDR3 in amino acids: CASSVTGTGDTEAFF. For the CDR3, the DNA is TGTGCCAGCAGCGTTACCGGGACAGGGGACACTGAAGCTTTCTTT.

The chain has TRBV9 and TRBJ2-7; a possible D gene is TRBD1 (6 bases). The CDR3 extends over 15 amino acids. Deletions cut 4 bases from V and 6 bases from J, with 20 bases between. Germline loops: CDR1 SGDLS, CDR2 YYNGEE. CDR3 protein: CASSNEGTRPGEQYF. In nucleotides, the CDR3 is TGTGCCAGCAGCAATGAGGGGACACGACCGGGCGAGCAGTACTTC.

The gene calls are TRBV6-5 and TRBJ1-4; D gene ambiguous. Germline loops: CDR1 MNHEY, CDR2 SVGAGI. The CDR3 length is 13 residues. Trimming removed 8 bases at V and 5 bases at J, with 12 bases between. CDR3 amino acids: CASLDGQNEKLFF. The CDR3, as DNA: TGTGCCAGCTTAGACGGTCAAAATGAAAAACTGTTTTTT.

This chain joins TRBV5-1 and TRBJ1-1; the match to TRBD1 covers 7 bases. The CDR3 loop spans 15 amino acids. Per germline, CDR1 SGHRS and CDR2 YFSETQ. With V trimmed by 7 bases and J by 0 bases, 9 bases remained unmatched. CDR3 DNA sequence: TGCGCCAGCGGCTACAGGGACAGCATGAACACTGAAGCTTTCTTT. Protein sequence: CASGYRDSMNTEAFF.

The rearrangement joins TRBV19 to TRBJ2-2; D perhaps matches TRBD1 (5 bases). Per the germline V gene, CDR1 is LNHDA and CDR2 is SQIVND (reference sequence). The CDR3 runs to 15 residues. V lost 6 bases and J lost 7, with 18 bases in between. For the CDR3, the DNA is TGTGCCAGTAGGATCCATTCAGGGTTTGGCGGGGAGCTGTTTTTT. This translates into CASRIHSGFGGELFF.

This chain joins TRBV6-5 and TRBJ1-1; 9 nucleotides align to TRBD1. The V gene's germline CDR1 is MNHEY and CDR2 SVGAGI. Trimming took 6 bases from V and 4 from J; bases not matched to a gene: 9. CDR3 size: 15 residues. CDR3 in DNA: TGTGCCAGCAGGGACAGGGGATTCGTTGGCACTGAAGCTTTCTTT. Its translation is CASRDRGFVGTEAFF.

A few counts support this clone. The J gene is TRBJ2-7, the V gene TRBV19; TRBD2 matches at 8 bases. CDR1 and CDR2 (germline): LNHDA, SQIVND (reference sequence). The CDR3 totals 16 residues. The V gene end was trimmed by 6 bases and the J gene end by 6 bases; junction bases not matched to a gene: 16. CDR3 amino acids: CASRRGTGLEMSEQYF. The CDR3 bases are TGTGCCAGTAGAAGGGGCACGGGACTAGAAATGTCCGAGCAGTACTTC.

This clone was picked up a small number of times. The V gene is TRBV7-6, the J gene TRBJ1-1; D may be TRBD1 (5 bases). CDR3 size: 15 residues. Trimming removed 4 bases at V and 0 bases at J, with 12 bases between. Germline CDR1 and CDR2: SGHVS and FNYEAQ. This chain's CDR3 is CASSSRVGLNTEAFF. The CDR3 bases are TGTGCCAGCAGCTCCAGGGTGGGCCTGAACACTGAAGCTTTCTTT.

The V and J genes are TRBV5-6 and TRBJ2-7, with TRBD2 as a possible D gene (6 bases). V shed 2 bases and J shed 5 bases, with 8 bases lying between them. Germline values: CDR1 SGHDT, CDR2 YYEEEE. The CDR3 has 12 amino acids. The CDR3 is CASSFGGDEQYF. For the CDR3, the DNA is TGTGCCAGCAGCTTCGGAGGGGACGAGCAGTACTTC. Full variable domain (outside the CDR3, taken from reference TRBV5-6 and TRBJ2-7): DAGVTQSPTHLIKTRGQQVTLRCSPKSGHDTVSWYQQALGQGPQFIFQYYEEEERQRGNFPDRFSGHQFPNYSSELNVNALLLGDSALYLCASSFGGDEQYFGPGTRLTVT.

The chain recombines TRBV7-2 with TRBJ2-1, with a tentative D call TRBD2 (6 bases). The CDR3 consists of 16 residues. The V gene's germline CDR1 is SGHTA and CDR2 FQGNSA. V lost 3 bases and J lost 0, with 12 bases in between. Written as DNA, the CDR3 is TGTGCCAGCAGCTTCGTCGGGGGAAGCTCCTACAATGAGCAGTTCTTC. It yields the protein CASSFVGGSSYNEQFF.

The chain has TRBV19 and TRBJ2-6; perhaps TRBD1 as D (5 bases). Trimming left V 5 bases short and J 0 bases short, with 14 bases between. The CDR3 has 17 amino acids. The germline CDR1 and CDR2 sequences are LNHDA and SQIVND (reference sequence). The CDR3 is CASSPNEGDSGANVLTF. The CDR3 DNA reads as TGTGCCAGTAGTCCCAATGAAGGGGACTCTGGGGCCAACGTCCTGACTTTC.

The rearrangement links TRBV9 to TRBJ2-5; D tentatively reads TRBD1 or TRBD2 (5 bases each). V was shortened by 3 bases and J by 3 bases, with 12 bases between the two germline ends. The CDR3 contains 14 residues. Per germline, CDR1 SGDLS and CDR2 YYNGEE. CDR3 nucleotides: TGTGCCAGCAGCGACGGCCAGGGAGAAGAGACCCAGTACTTC. It yields the protein CASSDGQGEETQYF.

DNA for the CDR3: TGCGCCAGCAGCCAAGATTTAGGGGGGGTCGAGACTGAAGCTTTCTTT. Translation gives CASSQDLGGVETEAFF. This chain links TRBV4-1 with TRBJ1-1; TRBD1 is a possible D gene (6 bases). The CDR3 totals 16 residues. Germline CDR1 reads MGHRA; CDR2 reads YSYEKL. The V end was cut by 0 bases, the J end by 5 bases, with 16 bases between.

The V call is TRBV5-1, the J call TRBJ2-7; 7 positions match TRBD1. CDR1 SGHRS and CDR2 YFSETQ come from the germline V gene. The CDR3 totals 13 residues. J was trimmed by 6 bases and V by 3 bases; bases with no gene match: 6. CDR3 DNA sequence: TGCGCCAGCAGCTCCCAACAGGGGTCCGAGCAGTACTTC. Its translation is CASSSQQGSEQYF.

This rearrangement joins TRBV5-1 to TRBJ2-3; TRBD2 might be the D (5 bases). The CDR3 has 15 amino acids. Germline CDR1 is SGHRS and CDR2 is YFSETQ. V gave up 0 bases and J gave up 5 bases, with 13 bases separating them. The CDR3 reads CASSLVGPGGDTQYF. The CDR3 nucleotides read TGCGCCAGCAGCTTGGTTGGGCCCGGAGGAGATACGCAGTATTTT.

The gene calls are TRBV11-3 and TRBJ1-1; no definite D call. There are 12 residues in the CDR3. Per germline, CDR1 SGHNT and CDR2 YENEEA. Trimming stripped 3 bases from V and 0 bases from J, with 2 bases between. In DNA form, the CDR3 reads TGTGCCAGCAGCTTCATGAACACTGAAGCTTTCTTT. Encoded protein: CASSFMNTEAFF.

The rearrangement uses TRBV30 and TRBJ2-5; 13 nucleotides match TRBD2. Germline V gene sequence: CDR1 GTSNPN, CDR2 SVGIG (reference sequence). The CDR3 is 15 residues long. The V segment lost 1 base and the J segment 5 bases; nucleotides outside the gene matches: 4. CDR3 protein: CAWSEGTSGTETQYF. In DNA, the CDR3 is TGTGCCTGGAGTGAGGGGACTAGCGGGACGGAGACCCAGTACTTC.

This chain connects TRBV4-2 to TRBJ1-2; D possibly corresponds to TRBD1 (5 bases). Germline V gene lookup returns CDR1 LGHNA and CDR2 YNFKEQ. The V gene lost 1 base and the J gene lost 7 bases, with 16 bases spanning the gap. This CDR3 spans 15 amino acids. In nucleotides, the CDR3 is TGTGCCAGCAGCCAAGGGGGGATCCAGGGTGGTGGCTACACCTTC. This translates into CASSQGGIQGGGYTF.

V gene TRBV13 combines with J gene TRBJ2-3; D possibly matches TRBD1 or TRBD2 (6 bases each). Per the germline V gene, CDR1 is PRHDT and CDR2 is FYEKMQ (reference sequence). There are 18 residues in the CDR3. Trimming removed 5 bases from V and 1 base from J, with 22 bases in between. In DNA, the CDR3 is TGTGCCAGCAGCCCTCCTGGGGGGCCGTTCCCCGGCACAGATACGCAGTATTTT. Protein sequence: CASSPPGGPFPGTDTQYF.

The chain combines TRBV6-5 with TRBJ2-7; 7 bases align to TRBD2. The CDR3 has 13 amino acids. CDR1 MNHEY and CDR2 SVGAGI come from the germline V gene. The V and J ends lost 5 bases and 4 bases, in that order; junction bases with no gene match: 5. The CDR3 sequence: CASSQTSRYEQYF. Written as DNA, the CDR3 is TGTGCCAGCAGTCAGACTAGCAGGTACGAGCAGTACTTC.

V is TRBV6-5 and J is TRBJ2-1, with D uncertain. The CDR3 is 13 residues long. With 7 bases removed from V and 8 bases from J, the gap between germline ends came to 15 bases. CDR1 and CDR2 (germline): MNHEY, SVGAGI. In DNA, the CDR3 is TGTGCCAGCACCCGTGGGGTAGAGTATGAGCAGTTCTTC. It specifies CASTRGVEYEQFF.

The chain is built from TRBV9 and TRBJ1-2; a weak D match, TRBD1 (6 bases). Germline CDR1 reads SGDLS; CDR2 reads YYNGEE. This CDR3 is 13 amino acids long. V lost 2 bases, J lost 5 bases, and 10 bases lay in between. The chain's CDR3 is CASSVLQGYGYTF. CDR3 nucleotide sequence: TGTGCCAGCAGCGTGCTACAGGGTTATGGCTACACCTTC.

This clone was seen a handful of times. V and J are TRBV6-6 and TRBJ1-1; TRBD1 matches at 9 bases. V gave up 6 bases and J gave up 0 bases; unmatched junction bases: 2. The V gene's germline CDR1 is MNHNY and CDR2 SVGAGI (reference sequence). The CDR3 is 14 amino acids. CDR3 DNA: TGTGCCAGCAGAGGGACAGGGTTGAACACTGAAGCTTTCTTT. It encodes CASRGTGLNTEAFF.

There are a few counts of this clone. At one end the junction does not follow the germline gene, possibly because of a read error. This CDR3 is CASSAGTGDGYTF. CDR3 DNA: TGTGCCAGCAGCGCCGGGACAGGGGATGGGTACACCTTC. This chain joins TRBV7-3 and TRBJ1-2, with 10 bases aligning to TRBD1. From germline, CDR1 is SGHTA and CDR2 FQGTGA. There are 13 residues in the CDR3.

V and J are TRBV18 and TRBJ2-1, with a tentative D call TRBD1 (6 bases). V shed 5 bases and J shed 9 bases, with 11 bases lying between them. The CDR3 covers 12 residues. From germline, CDR1 is KGHSH and CDR2 LQKENI. The DNA for the CDR3 is TGTGCCAGCTCAACAGGGCAGGGTGAGCAGTTCTTC. Its translation: CASSTGQGEQFF.

The V call is TRBV18, the J call TRBJ2-7; 12 bases line up with TRBD2. Germline V gene sequence: CDR1 KGHSH, CDR2 LQKENI. The CDR3 is 15 amino acids. Trimming took 6 bases from V and 5 from J; bases not matched to a gene: 8. The DNA of the CDR3 is TGTGCCAGCTCGTCGACTAGCGGGAGCTTGGACGAGCAGTACTTC. Its protein product is CASSSTSGSLDEQYF.